Included here is one TCR beta chain sequence, with context. The target of this receptor is not known. No base quality values were provided; no much bigger clone lies one nucleotide off. Collaborating institutions collected whole blood in K2EDTA tubes following their own protocols. For TCRbeta analysis, collaborators shipped samples as frozen whole blood, isolated PBMCs, or DNA extracted from either of those sample types. V and J lose 2 bases and 4 bases, and a span of 8 bases separates them. Taken from cysteine to phenylalanine, the CDR3 has 13 residues. Only the CDR3 part of the read is kept: 39 bases, read in frame from the first base. Sequences SGHNT (CDR1) and YENEEA (CDR2) are obtained from the germline V gene. This specimen belongs to a study of blood T cell repertoires in COVID-19 (dated by TCRdb to about 2020). Study-level background: Collaborator samples came from the United States, Italy and Spain and covered acute and convalescent phases of COVID-19. The material from the prospective study consisted of cDNA or gDNA derived from T cells, B-cell-depleted T cells, or PBMCs. Subjects who had been exposed to COVID-19, were actively infected with it, or had recovered from it provided the deeply sampled blood TCRbeta repertoires that made up the dataset. The repertoires were released in a freely available public database intended as a resource for research on the immune response to SARS-CoV-2. The samples were drawn from the first 160 participants of the ongoing ImmuneRACE study and from 1,254 subjects provided by 6 global collaborators. The sample metadata nearly always contained a de-identified subject ID, COVID-19 status, age in years and sex. HLA class I and class II types, where available, came from metadata supplied by the sample provider rather than from assay-based typing. Broader findings and caveats from the paper: The amount of clinical and demographic metadata varied by source and participant and was provided uncurated.

The immunoSEQ Assay, a bias-controlled multiplex PCR, was used to amplify TCRbeta CDR3 regions from genomic DNA. The source study handled its data this way. Nucleated cell counts per sample were estimated from amplification of reference gene primers within the assay. To quantify the absolute abundance of each unique TCRbeta CDR3 rearrangement, sequence reads were collapsed and filtered. Productive Simpson clonality was computed per sample as the square root of Simpson's diversity index over productive rearrangements. In TCRdb, the immuneACCESS table is reduced to in-frame sequences with V and J assigned. These tables do not hold every clone; where another copy was compared, an unresolved V gene accounts for under half, and the others remain unexplained. V and J calls plus clone size are reproduced from that table; the DNA served to infer D and trimming. In all, the sample holds approximately 300,000 clones, and 83% of those were seen once. The ten largest clones capture 1% to 1.5% of the sample.

The receptor comes from a woman aged 45-59 years with acute or convalescent COVID-19. The sequence is built from TRBV11-3 and TRBJ2-5; tentative D gene TRBD2, with 5 bases matching. The sample consisted of peripheral blood. CDR3 loop: CASSLFRGETQYF. The nucleotide sequence reads as follows: TGTGCCAGCAGCTTATTCCGGGGAGAGACCCAGTACTTC.